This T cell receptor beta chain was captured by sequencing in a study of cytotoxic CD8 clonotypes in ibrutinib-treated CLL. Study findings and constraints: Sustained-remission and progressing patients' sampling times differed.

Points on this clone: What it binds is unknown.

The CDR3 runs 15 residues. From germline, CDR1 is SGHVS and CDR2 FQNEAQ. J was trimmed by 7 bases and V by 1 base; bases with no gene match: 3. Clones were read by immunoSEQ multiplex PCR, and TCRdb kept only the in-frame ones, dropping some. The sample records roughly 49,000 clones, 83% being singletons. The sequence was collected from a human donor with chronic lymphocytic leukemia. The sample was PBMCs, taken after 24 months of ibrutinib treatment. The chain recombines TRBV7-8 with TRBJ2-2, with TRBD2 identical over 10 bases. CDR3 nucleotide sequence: TGTGCCAGCAGCTTAGACCTAGCGGGAGTCGGGGAGCTGTTTTTT. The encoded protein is CASSLDLAGVGELFF.